The clone carrying this T cell receptor (beta chain) was seen repeatedly, ten times or more. Using its own MiXCR run on the 5' RACE reads, TCRdb lists one record per CDR3 protein. The sample carries approximately 60,000 distinct CDR3 sequences, around 13% recorded once. This sample was included in a study of early T cells in non-severe SARS-CoV-2 infection. V was pared by 0 bases and J by 5 bases, with 36 bases between. This CDR3 has 23 residues. The sample consisted of whole blood. The chain is built from TRBV5-3 and TRBJ2-1, with D possibly matching TRBD2 (6 bases). TRBV5-3 is recorded as an ORF, its role being uncertain. The clonotype was recovered from an adult who was a healthcare worker with PCR-confirmed SARS-CoV-2 infection or an uninfected control (not recorded which). The CDR3 spells CARSLGVLRRGPVTPILHNEQFF. CDR3 nucleotides: TGTGCCAGAAGCTTGGGAGTTTTGCGGCGGGGACCAGTTACGCCAATATTGCACAATGAGCAGTTCTTC.